The 5 T cell receptor beta chains listed next were all sequenced from one sample in a study of human T cells and chemical hapten exposure. The sample's time point: pre-sensitization, week 0. As to treatment: therapeutic diphenylcyclopropenone sensitization with weekly scalp DPC. TCRdb passed the RACE reads through MiXCR, listing each CDR3 protein once. Of about 380,000 distinct CDR3 sequences listed, 4.5% to 6% are singletons. The specimen comprised whole blood, sampled in connection with sensitization to the hapten diphenylcyclopropenone (DPC). All receptors come from a woman in her forties or fifties with alopecia areata. Some clones in this sample may be carry-over from other donors' samples.

Regarding this clonotype: It is likely a read error, because the conserved phenylalanine at the end of the CDR3 is missing. The chain uses TRBV29-1 and TRBJ1-1; no reliable D call. The CDR3 extends over 12 amino acids. Germline CDR1 reads SQVTM; CDR2 reads ANQGSEA. CDR3 protein: CSGRTANTEAFL. DNA of the CDR3: TGCAGTGGCAGGACGGCGAACACTGAAGCTTTCCTT.

Many counts were recorded for this clonotype. V and J are TRBV18 and TRBJ1-4; TRBD1 matches at 7 bases. The CDR3 is made up of 18 amino acids. The junction had 19 bases not matched to a gene; V was cut back by 4 bases and J by 8 bases. From germline, CDR1 is KGHSH and CDR2 LQKENI. CDR3 nucleotide sequence: TGTGCCAGCTCACTCAACAGGGGAAAGATCCCGTCCGGGGAAAAACTGTTTTTT. Amino acid sequence: CASSLNRGKIPSGEKLFF.

This clonotype was detected ten times or more. This chain joins TRBV29-1 and TRBJ2-6, with D perhaps matching TRBD2 (5 bases). Germline V gene data show CDR1 as SQVTM and CDR2 as ANQGSEA. The CDR3 length is 15 residues. V lost 4 bases, J lost 0 bases, and 10 bases lay in between. The CDR3 DNA reads TGCAGCGTTGCTCCGGGGAGCTCTGGGGCCAACGTCCTGACTTTC. It encodes CSVAPGSSGANVLTF.

The chain carries TRBV7-8 and TRBJ2-3, with a tentative D call TRBD1 (5 bases). V shed 0 bases and J shed 5 bases, with 15 bases lying between them. The germline CDR1 and CDR2 sequences are SGHVS and FQNEAQ. CDR3 length equals 16 residues. The CDR3 loop is CASSLARADWGDTQYF. In nucleotides, the CDR3 is TGTGCCAGCAGCTTAGCCAGGGCTGATTGGGGAGATACGCAGTATTTT.

The rearrangement links TRBV20-1 to TRBJ1-1; maybe TRBD1 (6 bases). Trimming pared 6 bases from V and 0 bases from J, leaving 11 bases between. Per germline, CDR1 DFQATT and CDR2 SNEGSKA (reference sequence). The CDR3 has 13 residues. The CDR3 DNA follows: TGCAGTGCCTCCCGGACAGTGAACACTGAAGCTTTCTTT. Encoded protein: CSASRTVNTEAFF.